The clone carrying this T cell receptor beta chain was counted many times. The antigen is not known. The germline gives CDR1 SGHRS, CDR2 YFSETQ. Germline trimming cut 4 bases from V and 8 bases from J; bases unmatched to any gene: 16. This CDR3 spans 17 amino acids. Noted time point: longitudinal time-point 1 (baseline). These data come from a study of neurological immune-mediated disorders. The cDNA was synthesized by 5'RACE incorporating 10-nucleotide random UMIs. In TCRdb, the 5' RACE reads were re-called with MiXCR into one record per CDR3 protein. The sample lists about 49,000 distinct CDR3 sequences; approximately 11% were seen once. Study-wide results and caveats: Healthy controls had more TCR clonal expansion than multiple sclerosis, which showed the least, whereas HTLV-1-associated myelopathy showed the most.

The chain links TRBV5-1 to TRBJ2-2, with 8 bases lining up with TRBD2. This sequence was found in a woman in her thirties or forties in good health. The sample consisted of PBMCs. The CDR3 spells CASSPIVEREIRGELFF. In DNA form, the CDR3 reads TGCGCCAGCAGCCCCATTGTCGAGCGGGAGATTCGGGGGGAGCTGTTTTTT.